The 16 T cell receptor beta chains given below trace back to one sample, sequenced in a study of cytomegalovirus exposure and HLA in healthy donors. PCR used 60 Vbeta primers and 13 Jbeta primers. Generated by immunoSEQ multiplex PCR, the TCRdb table keeps only in-frame clones and is missing some. The table includes fewer than 200,000 clones, about 75% detected once. The specimen sequenced was PBMCs. The origin of the receptors is a female donor in good health and CMV-seronegative.

This clone was observed a handful of times. The chain combines TRBV2 with TRBJ2-7, with 11 positions matching TRBD2. Per the germline V gene, CDR1 is SNHLY and CDR2 is FYNNEI. The CDR3 length is 18 residues. After removal of 0 bases from V and 4 bases from J, the junction contained 11 bases not matched to a gene. CDR3 in amino acids: CASSEALPASGGNYEQYF. The CDR3 DNA is TGTGCCAGCAGTGAAGCGCTTCCGGCTAGCGGGGGGAATTACGAGCAGTACTTC.

The CDR3 DNA reads TGTGCCAGTAGTCCCTCGGGGGGCATTGGAAACACCATATATTTT. Translation: CASSPSGGIGNTIYF. The chain links TRBV19 to TRBJ1-3; TRBD1 is a possible D gene (6 bases). The CDR3 is made up of 15 amino acids. Trimming left V 5 bases short and J 3 bases short, with 14 bases between. Germline values: CDR1 LNHDA, CDR2 SQIVND (reference sequence).

The chain employs TRBV29-1 and TRBJ1-3; the match to TRBD1 covers 8 bases. The ends lost 4 bases at V and 7 bases at J; junction bases unmatched: 0. CDR3 length: 11 residues. The germline V gene has CDR1 SQVTM and CDR2 ANQGSEA. The CDR3 coding sequence is TGCAGCGTTGGACAGGGGAACACCATATATTTT. This encodes CSVGQGNTIYF.

The chain carries TRBV19 and TRBJ1-6; 8 nucleotides align to TRBD1. The CDR3 extends over 14 amino acids. Trimming removed 6 bases from V and 9 bases from J; junction bases left unmatched: 7. Germline assignment: CDR1 LNHDA and CDR2 SQIVND (reference sequence). CDR3 DNA: TGTGCCAGTAGATCGCAGGGGGCCAGTTCACCCCTCCACTTT. Its protein is CASRSQGASSPLHF.

This CDR3 reads CASSPLGTGYYNEQFF. CDR3 nucleotide sequence: TGTGCCAGCTCACCACTCGGGACAGGGTACTACAATGAGCAGTTCTTC. This chain uses TRBV18 with TRBJ2-1; TRBD1 agrees at 9 bases. The ends lost 1 base at V and 3 bases at J; junction bases unmatched: 4. The V gene's germline CDR1 is KGHSH and CDR2 LQKENI. The CDR3 extends over 16 amino acids.

Only one count was recorded for this clone. This chain joins TRBV6-1 and TRBJ1-1; 7 bases are a match to TRBD1. Germline V gene sequence: CDR1 MNHNS, CDR2 SASEGT. V trimming: 7 bases; J trimming: 7 bases; junction bases outside the gene matches: 18. This CDR3 comprises 16 residues. The CDR3 loop reads CASIEGQSRSYGEAFF. CDR3 coding DNA: TGTGCCAGCATTGAGGGACAGTCAAGGAGTTATGGTGAAGCTTTCTTT.

The chain links TRBV10-3 to TRBJ2-7, with 10 bases matching TRBD1. Germline V gene data show CDR1 as ENHRY and CDR2 as SYGVKD. Trimming took 4 bases from V and 7 from J; bases not matched to a gene: 10. The CDR3 has 15 amino acids. CDR3 sequence: CAISGRQGAPEEQYF. CDR3 DNA sequence: TGTGCCATCAGTGGTAGACAGGGGGCGCCGGAGGAGCAGTACTTC.

The CDR3 sequence: CASSTLQGFSSPLHF. As DNA, the CDR3 is TGTGCCAGCAGCACTTTACAGGGGTTTAGTTCACCCCTCCACTTT. The chain joins TRBV6-5 to TRBJ1-6; 7 bases are shared with TRBD1. The CDR3 covers 15 residues. V was clipped by 6 bases and J by 9 bases; unmatched bases: 11. Germline CDR1 MNHEY, CDR2 SVGAGI.

The chain uses TRBV4-2 and TRBJ2-7, with D tentatively TRBD2 (7 bases). Between the trimmed V and J ends, which lost 4 bases and 0 bases, there was a span of 19 bases. Germline V gene sequence: CDR1 LGHNA, CDR2 YNFKEQ. CDR3 length: 17 residues. The CDR3 protein is CASSPLGRGGSSYEQYF. The CDR3 nucleotides are TGTGCCAGCAGCCCCCTGGGGAGGGGGGGGAGCTCCTACGAGCAGTACTTC.

To note about this clone: Germline is not matched at one junction end, which may reflect a read error. The genes are TRBV6-1 and TRBJ1-5; D is unclear. This CDR3 contains 14 residues. Germline assignment: CDR1 MNHNS and CDR2 SASEGT. This chain's CDR3 is CASREGLLNQPQHF. The CDR3 nucleotides are TGTGCCAGCAGGGAAGGTCTCCTCAATCAGCCCCAGCATTTT.

This clone was found once. V is TRBV10-3 and J is TRBJ2-2, with 10 bases lining up with TRBD2. The CDR3 totals 15 residues. V trimming: 10 bases; J trimming: 0 bases; junction bases outside the gene matches: 5. The germline gives CDR1 ENHRY, CDR2 SYGVKD. The CDR3 spells CASEGLATNTGELFF. CDR3 bases: TGTGCCAGCGAGGGACTAGCGACGAACACCGGGGAGCTGTTTTTT.

The J gene is TRBJ1-2, the V gene TRBV10-3; 9 bases are a match to TRBD1. V was pared by 7 bases and J by 0 bases, with 9 bases of the junction left unmatched. The CDR3 has 16 residues. Per germline, CDR1 ENHRY and CDR2 SYGVKD. The CDR3 bases are TGTGCCATCAACATCCTAGGGACAGGGTCTAACTATGGCTACACCTTC. Amino acids: CAINILGTGSNYGYTF.

The V call is TRBV7-9, the J call TRBJ2-1; D may be TRBD2 (6 bases). This CDR3 is built from 16 residues. Trimming stripped 3 bases from V and 5 bases from J, with 17 bases between. The V gene's germline CDR1 is SEHNR and CDR2 FQNEAQ (reference sequence). CDR3 in amino acids: CASSLPQGGRDNEQFF. The CDR3 DNA follows: TGTGCCAGCAGCTTGCCCCAGGGAGGACGGGACAATGAGCAGTTCTTC.

The V and J genes are TRBV5-5 and TRBJ1-2; 7 bases agree with TRBD1. The CDR3 is 16 residues long. Germline CDR1 reads SGHKS; CDR2 reads YYEKEE (reference sequence). V shed 0 bases, J shed 0 bases, and the junction held 5 bases outside the gene matches. CDR3 residues: CASSLEGARPNYGYTF. CDR3 bases: TGTGCCAGCAGCTTGGAGGGGGCACGCCCTAACTATGGCTACACCTTC.

The chain joins TRBV6-6 to TRBJ2-2, with TRBD1 identical over 9 bases. This CDR3 spans 14 amino acids. The germline gives CDR1 MNHNY, CDR2 SVGAGI (reference sequence). The V and J ends lost 8 bases and 3 bases, in that order; junction bases with no gene match: 4. The CDR3 coding sequence is TGTGCCAGCCGAAGGACAGGGGACACCGGGGAGCTGTTTTTT. Translated, it gives CASRRTGDTGELFF.

CDR3 protein: CASSLEQAEANEKLFF. The CDR3 DNA reads TGTGCCAGCAGCTTAGAACAGGCCGAGGCTAATGAAAAACTGTTTTTT. This sequence joins TRBV7-6 and TRBJ1-4, with a possible D match to TRBD1 (5 bases). V was trimmed by 1 base and J by 3 bases, leaving 12 bases between them. The CDR3 sequence is 16 residues long. Per germline, CDR1 SGHVS and CDR2 FNYEAQ.